The 27 T cell receptor beta chains below were found in one sample sequenced in a study of T cell responses to AZD1222 COVID-19 vaccine. The repertoire was sequenced with immunoSEQ multiplex PCR; TCRdb's copy has only in-frame clones and lacks some. The data show tens of thousands of clones, around 88% seen once. The specimen comprised peripheral blood, sampled on day 0 of MenACWY control vaccination. Receptors originate from an adult in good health.

V and J are TRBV30 and TRBJ1-3; 8 positions match TRBD1. Trimming cost V 3 bases and J 0 bases; bases outside gene matches: 10. CDR1 and CDR2 (germline): GTSNPN, SVGIG (reference sequence). This CDR3 has 17 amino acids. The CDR3 sequence: CAWRDGTGFISGNTIYF. CDR3 nucleotides: TGTGCCTGGAGGGACGGGACAGGTTTTATCTCTGGAAACACCATATATTTT.

This clone was recorded only once. The CDR3 reads CASSFRQANTYEQYF. The CDR3 nucleotides are TGTGCCAGCAGCTTTCGACAGGCGAACACCTACGAGCAGTACTTC. The rearrangement joins TRBV13 to TRBJ2-7, with a possible D match to TRBD1 (6 bases). V was pared by 3 bases and J by 2 bases, with 14 bases between. Germline CDR1 is PRHDT and CDR2 is FYEKMQ (reference sequence). The length of the CDR3 is 15 residues. The whole variable domain, remainder taken from reference TRBV13 and TRBJ2-7, is AAGVIQSPRHLIKEKRETATLKCYPIPRHDTVYWYQQGPGQDPQFLISFYEKMQSDKGSIPDRFSAQQFSDYHSELNMSSLELGDSALYFCASSFRQANTYEQYFGPGTRLTVT.

The rearrangement links TRBV7-9 to TRBJ1-1; D not certain. V shed 1 base and J shed 7 bases, with 16 bases lying between them. The length of the CDR3 is 15 residues. In germline, CDR1 is SEHNR, CDR2 FQNEAQ (reference sequence). The CDR3 loop reads CASSLETPRGVEAFF. DNA of the CDR3: TGTGCCAGCAGCTTAGAGACCCCCCGTGGGGTTGAAGCTTTCTTT.

The chain is built from TRBV28 and TRBJ1-2; D is possibly TRBD1 (6 bases). CDR1 and CDR2 from the germline V gene are MDHEN and SYDVKM. V gave up 7 bases and J gave up 2 bases, with 14 bases separating them. CDR3 length: 14 amino acids. The CDR3 coding sequence is TGTGCCAGCACTACCACAGGGCTCAACTATGGCTACACCTTC. This translates into CASTTTGLNYGYTF.

This rearrangement joins TRBV5-6 to TRBJ1-2, with TRBD1 identical over 7 bases. V lost 4 bases and J lost 5; bases outside the gene matches: 11. This CDR3 spans 15 amino acids. Germline CDR1 is SGHDT and CDR2 is YYEEEE. The CDR3 region has the DNA TGTGCCAGCAGCCGACGACAGGGTCAAGGATATGGCTACACCTTC. It is translated as CASSRRQGQGYGYTF.

V usage is TRBV6-4 and J usage is TRBJ1-1, with D uncertain. The germline V gene encodes CDR1 MRHNA and CDR2 SNTAGT. The CDR3 is 13 residues long. Trimming pared 3 bases from V and 3 bases from J, leaving 8 bases between. DNA for the CDR3: TGTGCCAGCAGTGAAGGGTTGGACACTGAAGCTTTCTTT. Encoded protein: CASSEGLDTEAFF.

V is TRBV6-5 and J is TRBJ1-2; the match to TRBD1 covers 7 bases. The CDR3 sequence is 12 residues long. The V gene end was trimmed by 8 bases and the J gene end by 2 bases; junction bases not matched to a gene: 2. The V gene's germline CDR1 is MNHEY and CDR2 SVGAGI. The CDR3 protein is CASAGQNYGYTF. The CDR3 DNA follows: TGTGCCAGCGCGGGACAGAACTATGGCTACACCTTC.

J is TRBJ1-1 and V is TRBV5-1; D ambiguous. CDR3 length equals 13 residues. V was cut by 2 bases and J by 6 bases, with 11 bases left in between. Germline CDR1 and CDR2: SGHRS and YFSETQ. The CDR3 loop is CASSLQNPPEAFF. In DNA form, the CDR3 reads TGCGCCAGCAGCTTACAGAACCCCCCTGAAGCTTTCTTT.

The rearrangement joins TRBV5-1 to TRBJ2-5; 10 nucleotides line up with TRBD2. The J segment lost 8 bases and the V segment lost 0 bases, leaving 7 bases of the junction unmatched. Germline CDR1 reads SGHRS; CDR2 reads YFSETQ. The CDR3 runs 15 residues. Written as DNA, the CDR3 is TGCGCCAGCAGCTTGGCTAGCGGGGGAGAGTCTACCCAGTACTTC. Amino acid sequence: CASSLASGGESTQYF.

Concerning this clone: This CDR3 is also generated by other DNA sequences in the sample. J is TRBJ1-5 and V is TRBV15, with 7 bases lining up with TRBD1. The CDR3 contains 14 residues. CDR1 is LNHNV and CDR2 is YYDKDF in the germline V gene (reference sequence). The V gene end was trimmed by 4 bases and the J gene end by 7 bases; junction bases not matched to a gene: 7. CDR3 region: CATSTRQGGQPQHF. DNA of the CDR3: TGTGCCACCAGCACAAGACAGGGAGGGCAGCCCCAGCATTTT.

The rearrangement links TRBV30 to TRBJ1-1; TRBD1 is a possible D gene (5 bases). The V gene's germline CDR1 is GTSNPN and CDR2 SVGIG (reference sequence). Trimming removed 3 bases from V and 2 bases from J, with 10 bases in between. The CDR3 is made up of 13 amino acids. This CDR3 reads CAWRPGGNTEAFF. CDR3 sequence (DNA): TGTGCCTGGAGACCCGGGGGAAACACTGAAGCTTTCTTT.

The chain links TRBV6-5 to TRBJ1-5; the match to TRBD1 covers 7 bases. The CDR3 is 15 amino acids. The V gene end was trimmed by 7 bases and the J gene end by 4 bases; junction bases not matched to a gene: 10. Germline V gives CDR1 MNHEY, CDR2 SVGAGI. CDR3 DNA: TGTGCCAGCAAGAGGGGGCAACAAGGGAATCAGCCCCAGCATTTT. Protein sequence: CASKRGQQGNQPQHF.

This clone was recorded once. The gene calls are TRBV2 and TRBJ2-7, with D hard to call. V lost 4 bases and J lost 3, with 10 bases in between. CDR3 length: 13 amino acids. CDR1 is SNHLY, CDR2 FYNNEI, per germline. The DNA for the CDR3 is TGTGCCAGCAGTGGCTACAGAAGCTACGAGCAGTACTTC. Translation gives CASSGYRSYEQYF.

This sequence joins TRBV7-2 and TRBJ2-2; the D is unclear. CDR1 and CDR2 from the germline V gene are SGHTA and FQGNSA. The length of the CDR3 is 16 residues. Trimming cost V 2 bases and J 0 bases, with 10 bases left between them. The chain's CDR3 is CASSLIGASNTGELFF. DNA for the CDR3: TGTGCCAGCAGCTTAATCGGCGCTTCGAACACCGGGGAGCTGTTTTTT.

This chain links TRBV19 with TRBJ1-4, with D maybe TRBD1 (6 bases). Deletions cut 5 bases from V and 8 bases from J, with 12 bases between. The CDR3 has 13 residues. Germline lookup yields CDR1 LNHDA and CDR2 SQIVND (reference sequence). CDR3 residues: CASSLGAEEKLFF. The DNA for the CDR3 is TGTGCCAGTAGTTTGGGGGCGGAAGAAAAACTGTTTTTT.

The V call is TRBV7-2, the J call TRBJ1-5; 7 nucleotides agree with TRBD1. The CDR3 is made up of 14 amino acids. Looked up from germline, CDR1 is SGHTA and CDR2 is FQGNSA. V dropped 4 bases and J dropped 1; count of bases not matched to a gene: 1. CDR3 bases: TGTGCCAGCAGCTGGGGACAGAGCAATCAGCCCCAGCATTTT. Amino acid sequence: CASSWGQSNQPQHF.

This chain connects TRBV30 to TRBJ1-6; D is ambiguous. Germline-derived CDR1 and CDR2 are GTSNPN and SVGIG (reference sequence). The ends were cut back, 0 bases at V and 7 bases at J, with 10 bases in the middle. The CDR3 is made up of 14 amino acids. DNA for the CDR3: TGTGCCTGGAGTGTAACCGGGGTCAATTCACCCCTCCACTTT. Its translation is CAWSVTGVNSPLHF.

CDR3 in amino acids: CASSVGQGLPYEQYF. The CDR3 DNA sequence: TGTGCCAGCAGCGTAGGGCAGGGACTTCCTTACGAGCAGTACTTC. The chain combines TRBV9 with TRBJ2-7; D possibly corresponds to TRBD2 (6 bases). Germline lookup yields CDR1 SGDLS and CDR2 YYNGEE. The V and J ends lost 0 bases and 4 bases respectively, with 14 bases between them. CDR3 length equals 15 residues.

This clone was detected only a few times. The chain joins TRBV13 to TRBJ2-3, with 14 positions matching TRBD2. V shed 0 bases, J shed 7 bases, and the junction held 3 bases outside the gene matches. CDR3 length: 16 amino acids. In germline, CDR1 is PRHDT, CDR2 FYEKMQ (reference sequence). The CDR3 is CASSLGRTSGGNTQYF. The CDR3 coding sequence is TGTGCCAGCAGCTTAGGTCGGACTAGCGGGGGGAATACGCAGTATTTT.

The chain employs TRBV19 and TRBJ1-4; D remains unclear. Germline values: CDR1 LNHDA, CDR2 SQIVND (reference sequence). V was cut by 5 bases and J by 4 bases, with 14 bases left in between. The CDR3 is 15 amino acids. CDR3 bases: TGTGCCAGTAGTGCCTACAAATTCGGTAATGAAAAACTGTTTTTT. Its protein is CASSAYKFGNEKLFF.

This rearrangement joins TRBV30 to TRBJ2-1; a possible D gene is TRBD1 (5 bases). This CDR3 region has 14 residues. The germline V and J ends were trimmed by 2 bases and 10 bases, with 18 bases remaining between them. CDR1 GTSNPN and CDR2 SVGIG come from the germline V gene (reference sequence). The CDR3 region is CAWSRQGSNSEQFF. CDR3 nucleotides: TGTGCCTGGAGTCGGCAGGGATCTAACAGCGAGCAGTTCTTC.

The chain joins TRBV19 to TRBJ2-7; TRBD1 agrees at 9 bases. Germline V gene sequence: CDR1 LNHDA, CDR2 SQIVND (reference sequence). V shed 3 bases and J 2 bases; nucleotides not matched to a gene: 5. This CDR3 has 15 amino acids. The chain's CDR3 is CASSISGTGTYEQYF. CDR3 DNA sequence: TGTGCCAGTAGTATTTCCGGGACAGGGACCTACGAGCAGTACTTC.

The rearrangement joins TRBV28 to TRBJ1-2, with a tentative D call TRBD1 (6 bases). The CDR3 loop spans 11 amino acids. The germline CDR1 and CDR2 sequences are MDHEN and SYDVKM. V was pared by 6 bases and J by 7 bases, with 9 bases between. CDR3 DNA: TGTGCCAGCAGCGGGGGGCTTGGCTACACCTTC. It translates to CASSGGLGYTF.

The gene calls are TRBV2 and TRBJ2-3; D perhaps matches TRBD2 (6 bases). V lost 3 bases to trimming and J lost 0 bases, with 10 bases between them. Germline CDR1 and CDR2: SNHLY and FYNNEI. This CDR3 contains 15 residues. CDR3 nucleotide sequence: TGTGCCAGCAGTGACGCCGGGGGTAGCACAGATACGCAGTATTTT. This encodes CASSDAGGSTDTQYF.

This chain uses TRBV18 with TRBJ1-1; D is possibly TRBD1 (6 bases). This CDR3 spans 15 amino acids. V was pared by 0 bases and J by 5 bases, with 13 bases between. Germline loops: CDR1 KGHSH, CDR2 LQKENI. CDR3 loop: CASSPPRPRGTEAFF. Here the CDR3 DNA reads TGTGCCAGCTCACCACCCCGACCGAGGGGGACTGAAGCTTTCTTT.

The table lists this clone with many counts. The V and J genes are TRBV6-5 and TRBJ1-3, with D uncertain. The germline V and J ends were trimmed by 10 bases and 4 bases, with 11 bases remaining between them. CDR1 is MNHEY, CDR2 SVGAGI, per germline. The length of the CDR3 is 12 residues. In DNA form, the CDR3 reads TGTGCCACTCACTCCTCAGGAAACACCATATATTTT. Translated: CATHSSGNTIYF.

The chain couples TRBV19 to TRBJ2-2; D tentatively reads TRBD1 or TRBD2 (5 bases each). V lost 0 bases and J lost 6, with 14 bases in between. CDR1 and CDR2 from the germline V gene are LNHDA and SQIVND (reference sequence). The CDR3 length is 16 residues. The CDR3 sequence is CASSIDGASRAGELFF. DNA of the CDR3: TGTGCCAGTAGTATAGATGGGGCTAGCCGGGCCGGGGAGCTGTTTTTT.